Below are 10 T cell receptor beta chains sequenced from a single sample in a study of shared clonotypes between healthy human individuals. Generated by immunoSEQ multiplex PCR, the TCRdb table keeps only in-frame clones and is missing some. Here the sample spans 400,000 to 600,000 clones, roughly 85% being singletons. Sequencing used PBMCs. These receptors all stem from a woman aged 40 to 49 in good health. Some clones in this sample may be carry-over from other donors' samples.

CDR3 amino acids: CATLPSGGYTF. CDR3 DNA: TGTGCCACACTTCCCTCGGGTGGCTACACCTTC. The chain employs TRBV6-1 and TRBJ1-2; no firm D call. Germline CDR1 MNHNS, CDR2 SASEGT. The CDR3 spans 11 residues. The V end lost 10 bases, the J end lost 7 bases, and 13 bases lay between the germline ends.

This chain links TRBV7-3 with TRBJ1-1, with D possibly matching TRBD1 (5 bases). Trimming left V 0 bases short and J 5 bases short, with 13 bases between. CDR1 and CDR2 (germline): SGHTA, FQGTGA. The CDR3 has 15 residues. CDR3 sequence: CASSLTGTRGTEAFF. For the CDR3, the DNA is TGTGCCAGCAGCTTAACGGGTACGCGGGGGACTGAAGCTTTCTTT.

This rearrangement joins TRBV30 to TRBJ2-3; 8 bases agree with TRBD2. The CDR3 is 13 residues long. Per the germline V gene, CDR1 is GTSNPN and CDR2 is SVGIG (reference sequence). Trimming took 2 bases from V and 3 from J; bases not matched to a gene: 1. This CDR3 reads CAWSSGRTDTQYF. In DNA form, the CDR3 reads TGTGCCTGGAGTAGCGGGAGAACAGATACGCAGTATTTT.

This clone was counted a single time. CDR3: CASSRGPDRYEQYF. The DNA of the CDR3 is TGTGCCAGCAGCCGCGGCCCGGACAGGTACGAGCAGTACTTC. The chain links TRBV11-3 to TRBJ2-7; 7 nucleotides align to TRBD1. CDR1 and CDR2 from the germline V gene are SGHNT and YENEEA. V gave up 5 bases and J gave up 4 bases; unmatched junction bases: 8. The CDR3 runs 14 residues.

The chain joins TRBV19 to TRBJ2-7; 7 bases match TRBD1. This CDR3 contains 15 residues. Germline trimming cut 5 bases from V and 2 bases from J; bases unmatched to any gene: 9. Germline assignment: CDR1 LNHDA and CDR2 SQIVND (reference sequence). In DNA, the CDR3 is TGTGCCAGTAGTTTCCGTGAACAGGGGACCTACGAGCAGTACTTC. As protein: CASSFREQGTYEQYF.

V usage is TRBV6-6 and J usage is TRBJ2-1; D is undetermined. Germline CDR1 is MNHNY and CDR2 is SVGAGI (reference sequence). The CDR3 runs to 12 residues. Trimming took 6 bases from V and 5 from J, leaving 8 bases between them. This CDR3 is CASSPLDNEQFF. The CDR3, as DNA: TGTGCCAGCAGCCCTCTAGACAATGAGCAGTTCTTC.

In this sample, this clone turned up many times. CDR3 bases: TGTGCCAGCAGCCAACGACAGGGGCAAGCTTTCTTT. Its translation is CASSQRQGQAFF. V usage is TRBV4-2 and J usage is TRBJ1-1; 8 bases agree with TRBD1. J gave up 9 bases and V 2 bases, and 2 bases lay outside the gene matches. This CDR3 is 12 amino acids long. Germline V CDR1 and CDR2: LGHNA, YNFKEQ.

J is TRBJ2-5 and V is TRBV12-5, with D possibly being TRBD2 (5 bases). Trimming left V 6 bases short and J 5 bases short, with 10 bases between. The germline CDR1 and CDR2 sequences are LGHNT and FRNRAP. This CDR3 has 12 residues. This chain's CDR3 is CASGDLSETQYF. CDR3 coding DNA: TGTGCTAGTGGGGACTTGTCGGAGACCCAGTACTTC.

This chain uses TRBV6-4 with TRBJ2-3; 7 bases fit TRBD1. CDR3 length equals 14 residues. The germline gives CDR1 MRHNA, CDR2 SNTAGT. With V trimmed by 4 bases and J by 5 bases, 6 bases remained unmatched. The CDR3 loop reads CASSGDRDGDTQYF. The CDR3 region has the DNA TGTGCCAGCAGTGGCGACAGGGATGGAGATACGCAGTATTTT.

With regard to this clone: The sample has other DNA sequences that encode this CDR3 too. The chain uses TRBV27 and TRBJ1-2; tentatively, D is TRBD1 (6 bases). Trimming cost V 4 bases and J 6 bases, with 15 bases left between them. Germline values: CDR1 MNHEY, CDR2 SMNVEV (reference sequence). The CDR3 spans 14 residues. The CDR3 DNA reads as TGTGCCAGCAGTTACATCGGACAGACTCATGGCTACACCTTC. Translation gives CASSYIGQTHGYTF.